These T cell receptor beta chains were read from a single sample in a study of blood T cell repertoires in COVID-19. TCRdb's table, derived via immunoSEQ multiplex PCR, lists solely in-frame clones and lacks some. The sample records approximately 300,000 clones, roughly nine tenths being singletons. The sample was PBMCs or T cells enriched from blood (not recorded which). The receptors were sampled from a woman in her 30s who had recovered from COVID-19. Each CDR3 is given with its conserved first and last residue. D genes are given only for firm matches. Part of the rows lack a size; the others show once, few, many or a class for expanded clones.

v_call,j_call,d_call,clone_size,cdr3_nt,cdr3_aa
TRBV28,TRBJ1-5,.,few,TGTGCCAGCCTCCTCGAAAGAATCAGCGGGCAGCCCCAGCATTTT,CASLLERISGQPQHF
TRBV28,TRBJ1-2,TRBD1,.,TGTGCCAGCAGTTCAGATCCCGGGACAGGGACTAACTATGGCTACACCTTC,CASSSDPGTGTNYGYTF
TRBV21-1,TRBJ2-3,.,.,TGTGCCAGCAGCGACCGGGACAGGGTGTTTGCAGATACGCAGTATTTT,CASSDRDRVFADTQYF
TRBV9,TRBJ2-5,TRBD2,.,TGTGCCAGCAGCGTAGACCTAGCGGGAGAAGAGACCCAGTACTTC,CASSVDLAGEETQYF
TRBV3-1/TRBV3-2,TRBJ1-1,TRBD1,few,TGTGCCAGCAGCCACCGGGACAGACAAGTAGAAGCTTTCTTT,CASSHRDRQVEAFF
TRBV5-1,TRBJ1-1,.,.,TGCGCCAGCAGCTTTTCAGGGGTTCCGGGGACTGAAGCTTTCTTT,CASSFSGVPGTEAFF
TRBV7-9,TRBJ1-2,TRBD1,.,TGTGCCAACAGCTTGGGAGACAGGGGGAGAAACTGGGCTGGCTACACCTTC,CANSLGDRGRNWAGYTF
TRBV29-1,TRBJ2-3,.,once,TGCAGCGTACGACTAGGAACGGATACGCAGTATTTT,CSVRLGTDTQYF
TRBV19,TRBJ1-5,TRBD1,.,TGTGCCAGTACCACCGACAGGGGCCCGGGCCAGCCCCAGCATTTT,CASTTDRGPGQPQHF
TRBV19,TRBJ2-4,TRBD1,.,TGTGCCATACCGGACAGGCGTCTTGACATTCAGTACTTC,CAIPDRRLDIQYF
TRBV2,TRBJ2-1,.,.,TGTGCCAGCAGTGTGCAGATCTCACTCCTAGAGAGCAAATACAATGAGCAGTTCTTC,CASSVQISLLESKYNEQFF
TRBV18,TRBJ1-2,.,.,TGTGCCAGCTCACTCGCAACAGGGTTGTGGTATGGCTACACCTTC,CASSLATGLWYGYTF
TRBV5-4,TRBJ2-3,TRBD2,once,TGTGCCAGCAGCCCTCGCGGGAGGCGGGATACGCAGTATTTT,CASSPRGRRDTQYF
TRBV18,TRBJ1-1,TRBD1,.,TGTGCCAGCTCACCAAGAGAACAGGGGGCTGGGACTGAAGCTTTCTTT,CASSPREQGAGTEAFF
TRBV6-5,TRBJ1-1,.,.,TGTGCCAGCAGCTTGACCTGGGGGGATACTGAAGCTTTCTTT,CASSLTWGDTEAFF
TRBV19,TRBJ1-4,.,.,TGTGCCAGTAGTATCCCCGGGGGGGCCATTAATGAAAAACTGTTTTTT,CASSIPGGAINEKLFF